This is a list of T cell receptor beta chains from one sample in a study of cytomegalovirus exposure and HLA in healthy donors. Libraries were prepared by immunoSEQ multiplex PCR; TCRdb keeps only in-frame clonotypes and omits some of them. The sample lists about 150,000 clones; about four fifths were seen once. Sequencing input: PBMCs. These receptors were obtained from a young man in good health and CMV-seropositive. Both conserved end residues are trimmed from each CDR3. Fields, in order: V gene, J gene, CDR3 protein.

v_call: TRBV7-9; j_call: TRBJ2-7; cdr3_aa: ASSRTFKTSGREQY
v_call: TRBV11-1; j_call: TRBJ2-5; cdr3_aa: ASSARGGEETQY
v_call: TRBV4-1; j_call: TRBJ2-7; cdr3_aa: ASSQASGQIYEQY
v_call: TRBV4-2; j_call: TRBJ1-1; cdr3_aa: ASSQAGGRDEAF
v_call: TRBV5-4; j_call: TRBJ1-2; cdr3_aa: ASSLAEALYGGYT
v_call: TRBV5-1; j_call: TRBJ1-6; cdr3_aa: ASSLAVTANSPLH
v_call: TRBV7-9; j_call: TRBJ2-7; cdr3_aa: ASSSGTSEQY
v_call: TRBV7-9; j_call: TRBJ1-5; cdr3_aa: ASSLEEGPRQPQH
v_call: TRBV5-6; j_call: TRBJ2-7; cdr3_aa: ASSYPTGVSSEQY
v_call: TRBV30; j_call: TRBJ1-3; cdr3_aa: AWRYRNAGNTIY
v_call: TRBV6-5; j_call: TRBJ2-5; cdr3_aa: ASSYSWRGGQETQY
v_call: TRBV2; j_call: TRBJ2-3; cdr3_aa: ASKKTGTADTQY
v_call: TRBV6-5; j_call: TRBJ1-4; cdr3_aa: ASSYSGNDLNEKLF
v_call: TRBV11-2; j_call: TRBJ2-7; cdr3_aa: ASSLDRTANEQY
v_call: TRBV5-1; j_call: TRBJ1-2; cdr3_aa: ASSLGGAGFGYT
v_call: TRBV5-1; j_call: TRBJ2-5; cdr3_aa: ASSGGLAGGRETQY
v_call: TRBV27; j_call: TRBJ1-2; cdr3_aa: ASSLGTGANYGYT
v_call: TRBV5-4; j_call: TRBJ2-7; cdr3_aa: ASTLGGMTYEQY
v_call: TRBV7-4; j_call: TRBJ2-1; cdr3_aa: ASSLFGTSENNEQF
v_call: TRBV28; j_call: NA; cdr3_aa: ASSSLYLVSYEQY
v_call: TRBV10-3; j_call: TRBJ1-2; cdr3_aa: AISNKEGYGYT
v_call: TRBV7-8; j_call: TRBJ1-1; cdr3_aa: ASSRFWGGQNTEAF
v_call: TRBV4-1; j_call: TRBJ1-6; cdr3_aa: ASSQDRGQENSPLH
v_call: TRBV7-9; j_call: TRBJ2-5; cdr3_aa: ASSPMGEGETQY
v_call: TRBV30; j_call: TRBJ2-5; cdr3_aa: AWSVGAGDRMGQY
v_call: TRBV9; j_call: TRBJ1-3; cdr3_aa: ASSQDRTSGNTIY
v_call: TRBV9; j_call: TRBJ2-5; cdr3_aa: ASSVGQRGKIQETQY